This T cell receptor beta chain was found in a study of identical twins. General observations from the study: Invariant T cells like MAIT and iNKT could partly confound the zero-insertion analyses.

A single record per CDR3 protein comes from TCRdb applying MiXCR to the 5' RACE reads. The table lists 200,000 to 300,000 distinct CDR3 sequences, about 13% of them singletons. This clonotype was found a few times. Its target is not known. A further study also used this sample, focusing on yellow fever vaccine responses in identical twins.

Sequenced material: memory (CD45RO+) T cells sorted from blood. The receptor's source is a woman younger than 35 in good health.

The CDR3 reads CASSLQSLTQAGNTIYF. CDR3 nucleotides: TGCGCCAGCAGCTTACAGAGTCTAACACAGGCTGGAAACACCATATATTTT. The rearrangement links TRBV5-1 to TRBJ1-3, with a possible D match to TRBD1 (5 bases). The length of the CDR3 is 17 residues. Trimming pared 2 bases from V and 2 bases from J, leaving 17 bases between. The germline V gene has CDR1 SGHRS and CDR2 YFSETQ.